This is a list of T cell receptor beta chains from one sample in a study of PD-L1 blockade in urothelial cancer. Here immunoSEQ multiplex PCR was the method, and the copy in TCRdb shows in-frame clones only, minus some. The sample holds just over 50,000 clones, 70% to 80% seen once. Specimen: PBMCs, collected around atezolizumab (anti-PD-L1) treatment. Source of these receptors: a man in his sixties or seventies with urothelial cancer. CDR3s leave out the opening cysteine and the closing phenylalanine or tryptophan. Clone size is stated in some rows and not others, as once, few, many or a class when expanded.

-,TRBV2,TRBJ2-6,ANITRTAGANVLT
-,TRBV18,TRBJ2-4,ASSPGLRNIQY
-,TRBV7-9,TRBJ2-2,ASNPHTAGGTGGELF
-,TRBV18,TRBJ1-2,ASSPDSNYGYT
once,TRBV5-5,TRBJ2-7,ASSLGQGASYEQY
-,TRBV2,TRBJ1-2,ASSSSGTGYGYT
few,TRBV4-3,TRBJ1-4,ASSQEGRKGEKLF
-,TRBV11-3,TRBJ1-1,ASSGRRRTNTEAF
few,TRBV6-5,TRBJ1-1,ASSYGDSRRGTEAF
-,TRBV10-3,TRBJ1-4,AISEQGTNEKLF
-,TRBV12-5,TRBJ1-1,ASGLVLGRAPEAF
-,TRBV15,TRBJ1-4,ATSRGGDNEKLF
-,TRBV18,TRBJ2-7,ASSSGQESEQY
-,TRBV7-3,TRBJ2-2,ASSSGVSGYTGELF
once,TRBV10-3,TRBJ1-1,AISDRALYTEAF
-,TRBV2,TRBJ1-5,ASRSGQGAQPQH
once,TRBV7-2,TRBJ2-2,ASSSTNTGELF
-,TRBV19,TRBJ1-2,ASSRANYGYT
-,TRBV7-2,TRBJ1-6,ASSLYPRDNSPLH
-,TRBV28,TRBJ1-5,ASSPWTGGDGPQH
-,TRBV9,TRBJ2-1,ASSVTGTSGVYEQF
-,TRBV4-1,TRBJ1-2,ASSQVGNRERDGYT
few,TRBV4-1,TRBJ2-2,ASSPWDRGSGELF
-,TRBV2,TRBJ1-3,ASSALSSGNTIY
-,TRBV7-8,TRBJ1-1,ASSLAVEFRERV
-,TRBV5-1,TRBJ2-7,ASSGQVSYEQY
-,TRBV5-6,TRBJ2-6,ASSPDPSGANVLT
-,TRBV5-1,TRBJ1-2,ASPLSGAAPTQGYT
-,TRBV19,TRBJ2-1,ASSRPSGTRYNEQF
-,TRBV7-9,TRBJ2-1,ASSFRSGLAGVYNEQF
-,TRBV6-6,TRBJ1-6,ASSLRDRGPSPLH
-,TRBV9,TRBJ1-4,ASSHGTGRNEKLF
-,TRBV19,TRBJ1-6,ASSAGQGNSPLH
-,TRBV18,TRBJ2-5,ASSPRLAEQETQY
-,TRBV19,TRBJ2-1,ASSISGSVSYNEQF
-,TRBV5-6,TRBJ1-2,ASSLAGQGVGYT
-,TRBV5-1,TRBJ2-7,ASSLGGGPY
-,TRBV5-6,TRBJ1-5,ASSLATAGARGNQPQH
few,TRBV7-2,TRBJ1-1,ASRIQGGKTEAF
once,TRBV27,TRBJ2-1,ASKVPFEADNEQF
few,TRBV4-2,TRBJ2-7,ASSQDLAGKSYEQY
-,TRBV19,TRBJ1-3,ASKETGGPSGNTIY
-,TRBV5-1,TRBJ2-1,ASSLSSALSYNEQF
-,TRBV11-2,TRBJ2-7,ASSIPGQPYEQY
-,TRBV28,TRBJ2-1,ASSRLGGYNEQF
-,TRBV11-3,TRBJ2-5,ASSNRGETQY
-,TRBV11-2,TRBJ2-7,ASSVTAYEQY
-,TRBV4-3,TRBJ2-7,ASSQSLTGGSSYEQY
-,TRBV11-2,TRBJ2-1,ASSLRTSDEQF
-,TRBV18,TRBJ2-2,ASSQITGELF
-,TRBV28,TRBJ2-5,ASSSSDQETQY
-,TRBV23-1,TRBJ2-7,ASSRTSGVYLRDEQY
-,TRBV27,TRBJ2-3,ASRRTSGNHPDTQY
-,TRBV19,TRBJ1-6,ASHPGQPRVGVKTLDSPLH
few,TRBV30,TRBJ1-1,AWTRRRVNTEAF